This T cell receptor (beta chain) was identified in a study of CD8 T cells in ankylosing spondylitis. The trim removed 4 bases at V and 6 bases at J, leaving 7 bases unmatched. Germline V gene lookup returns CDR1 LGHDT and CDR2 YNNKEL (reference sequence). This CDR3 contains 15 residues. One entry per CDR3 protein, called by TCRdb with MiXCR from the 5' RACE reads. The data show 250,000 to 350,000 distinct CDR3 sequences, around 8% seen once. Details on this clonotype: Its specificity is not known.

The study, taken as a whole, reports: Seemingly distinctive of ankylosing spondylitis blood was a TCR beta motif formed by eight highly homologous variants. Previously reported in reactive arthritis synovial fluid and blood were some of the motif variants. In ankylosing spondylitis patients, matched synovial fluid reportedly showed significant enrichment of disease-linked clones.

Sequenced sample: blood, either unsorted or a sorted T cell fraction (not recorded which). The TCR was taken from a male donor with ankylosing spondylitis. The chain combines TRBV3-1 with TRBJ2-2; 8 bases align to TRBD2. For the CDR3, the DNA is TGTGCCAGCAGCCGATGGACTAGCCAGGCCGGGGAGCTGTTTTTT. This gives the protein CASSRWTSQAGELFF.